These T cell receptor beta chains were read from a single sample in a study of T cell repertoires in cytomegalovirus infection. MiXCR, run by TCRdb on the reads, gives a single entry per CDR3 protein. The sample records 570,000 or so distinct CDR3 sequences, just under 40% being singletons. These TCRs are of unknown antigen specificity. Specimen: cultured PBMCs, collected from culture after CMV antigen stimulation. Every receptor here comes from a human donor in good health (CMV status not recorded). Some clones in this sample may be carry-over from other donors' samples. CDR3s include the opening cysteine and the closing phenylalanine or tryptophan. D genes are given only for firm matches. Some rows have no size entry. The others give once, few or many, or a class for an expanded clone.

cdr3_length,clone_size,d_call,v_call,j_call,cdr3_nt,cdr3_aa
14,-,TRBD1,TRBV7-9,TRBJ2-5,TGTGCCAGCAGCTGGGGACAGTACCAAGAGACCCAGTACTTC,CASSWGQYQETQYF
15,few,-,TRBV4-3,TRBJ1-1,TGCGCCAGCAGCCAAGCGATTAGGATGAACACTGAAGCTTTCTTT,CASSQAIRMNTEAFF
14,-,-,TRBV7-9,TRBJ1-2,TGTGCCAGCAGCGCCGCCTTTAGGATTGCTGGCTACACCTTC,CASSAAFRIAGYTF
15,-,TRBD1,TRBV15,TRBJ1-3,TGTGCCACCAGCCAAGACAGGGCCACTGGAAACACCATATATTTT,CATSQDRATGNTIYF
15,-,-,TRBV12-3/TRBV12-4,TRBJ1-4,TGTGCCAGCAGCACCCCAGGGGCCTCGAATGAAAAACTGTTTTTT,CASSTPGASNEKLFF
13,few,TRBD1,TRBV28,TRBJ2-4,TGTGCCAGCAGTCGCCTCAGGGGGCCCTTTGAGTACTTC,CASSRLRGPFEYF
15,-,-,TRBV4-1,TRBJ2-5,TGCGCCAGCAGCCAAGATCCCGTCAGAGAAGAGACCCAGTACTTC,CASSQDPVREETQYF
13,-,-,TRBV7-9,TRBJ1-1,TGTGCCAGCAGCCAAACCGCAACGCCTAAAGCTTTCTTT,CASSQTATPKAFF
14,-,TRBD2,TRBV20-1,TRBJ2-1,TGCAGTGCCCCTACTAGCGGGATCTACAATGAGCAGTTCTTC,CSAPTSGIYNEQFF
15,few,-,TRBV7-2,TRBJ1-2,TGTGCCAGCAGCCGAGATCCCGCCTTGAACTATGGCTACACCTTC,CASSRDPALNYGYTF
15,-,-,TRBV4-2,TRBJ2-5,TGTGCCAGCAGCCACCAGACGGTAGGGGAAGAGACCCAGTACTTC,CASSHQTVGEETQYF
13,-,-,TRBV2,TRBJ2-5,TGTGCCAGCAGAAACAGGGCCAGGGAGACCCAGTACTTC,CASRNRARETQYF
14,few,-,TRBV7-6,TRBJ2-1,TGTGCCAGCAGCTTGACATACTCCTACAATGAGCAGTTCTTC,CASSLTYSYNEQFF
14,-,-,TRBV7-2,TRBJ1-1,TGTGCCAGCAGTCTCTATCGGGACATCGGTGAAGCTTTCTTT,CASSLYRDIGEAFF
14,-,-,TRBV18,TRBJ2-1,TGTGCCAGCTCACCGGTCGATGGAGGGAATGAGCAGTTCTTC,CASSPVDGGNEQFF
15,once,-,TRBV18,TRBJ2-3,TGTGCCAGCTCCCCTAGAGGGGGGCCCACAGATACGCAGTATTTT,CASSPRGGPTDTQYF
14,-,-,TRBV7-2,TRBJ2-1,TGTGCCAGCAGCTTAGATCGGACCCTCAAAGAGCAGTTCTTC,CASSLDRTLKEQFF
19,-,TRBD2,TRBV19,TRBJ2-3,TGTGCCAGTAGTATCCGGACTAGCGGGAGGGGGGCACACACAGATACGCAGTATTTT,CASSIRTSGRGAHTDTQYF
13,many,-,TRBV7-8,TRBJ1-5,TGTGCCAGCAGCTTAGATCGCGATCAGCCCCAGCATTTT,CASSLDRDQPQHF
17,few,TRBD1,TRBV7-2,TRBJ2-5,TGTGCCAGCAGCCTAAACCCTTTGACAGGGAGAGAGGAGACCCAGTACTTC,CASSLNPLTGREETQYF
15,few,-,TRBV12-3/TRBV12-4,TRBJ2-7,TGTGCCAGCAGTTTAGCGGGGGGTCAGTCCTACGAGCAGTACTTC,CASSLAGGQSYEQYF
12,-,-,TRBV6-2/TRBV6-3,TRBJ2-2,TGTGCCAGCAGGCTAGCGCCCGGGGAGCTGTTTTTT,CASRLAPGELFF
15,few,-,TRBV7-2,TRBJ2-7,TGTGCCAGCAGCAATAGCGCCACAGGGAGAGCCGAGCAGTACTTC,CASSNSATGRAEQYF
13,few,-,TRBV7-2,TRBJ2-1,TGTGCCAGCAGCCTGATCACTACCGCCACACAGTTCTTC,CASSLITTATQFF
16,-,TRBD2,TRBV5-1,TRBJ2-1,TGCGCCAGCAGCTTGGTAGTAGCGGGAGCCTACAATGAGCAGTTCTTC,CASSLVVAGAYNEQFF
13,-,-,TRBV29-1,TRBJ1-6,TGCAGCGTTACGGCAACCTATAATTCACCCCTCCACTTT,CSVTATYNSPLHF
15,-,TRBD2,TRBV11-2,TRBJ2-1,TGTGCCAGCGGTAGGACTAGCGGGAGCTACAATGAGCAGTTCTTC,CASGRTSGSYNEQFF
16,-,-,TRBV12-3/TRBV12-4,TRBJ1-4,TGTGCCAGCAGTCGTTCTGTGTCAGCAACTAATGAAAAACTGTTTTTT,CASSRSVSATNEKLFF
15,-,TRBD1,TRBV7-8,TRBJ2-2,TGTGCCAGCAGAACAGGGGGCTCTGACACCGGGGAGCTGTTTTTT,CASRTGGSDTGELFF
13,few,-,TRBV5-1,TRBJ1-1,TGCGCCAGCAGCTTGAATCGGGAAACTGAAGCTTTCTTT,CASSLNRETEAFF
16,few,-,TRBV4-3,TRBJ1-1,TGCGCCAGCAGCCAAGACGCGGTAGGGTGGAACACTGAAGCTTTCTTT,CASSQDAVGWNTEAFF
17,-,-,TRBV4-3,TRBJ2-7,TGCGCCAGCGGCCACCCTGTACGGGGAGCAATTAGCTACGAGCAGTACTTC,CASGHPVRGAISYEQYF
14,-,-,TRBV2,TRBJ2-2,TGTGCCAGCAGGGAGTCGGTGAACACCGGGGAGCTGTTTTTT,CASRESVNTGELFF
16,few,-,TRBV20-1,TRBJ1-3,TGCAGTGCTAGAGATGGCCAGGGACTTTCTGGAAACACCATATATTTT,CSARDGQGLSGNTIYF
18,few,-,TRBV7-9,TRBJ1-2,TGTGCCAGCAGCTCGGGGAGAGGCCGTGTTACGGCTAACTATGGCTACACCTTC,CASSSGRGRVTANYGYTF
15,-,-,TRBV6-5,TRBJ1-1,TGTGCCAGCAGTTTTCGGGAGCTCCCGGGGACTGAAGCTTTCTTT,CASSFRELPGTEAFF
14,few,-,TRBV7-2,TRBJ2-7,TGTGCCAGCAGCATTAGCGGAATGGGGTACGAGCAGTACTTC,CASSISGMGYEQYF
18,-,-,TRBV18,TRBJ2-1,TGTGCCAGCTCACCACCGGGCTCTGACTGGGCATATTTTGATGAGCAGTTCTTC,CASSPPGSDWAYFDEQFF
16,few,-,TRBV12-3/TRBV12-4,TRBJ2-5,TGTGCTACCCCATTGGGGGAGATAGATGTCCAAGAGACCCAGTACTTC,CATPLGEIDVQETQYF
15,-,TRBD2,TRBV2,TRBJ2-1,TGTGCCACCCTTGGGTTAGCGGGAGGATTCAATGAGCAGTTCTTC,CATLGLAGGFNEQFF
15,-,-,TRBV28,TRBJ1-6,TGTGCCAGCAGTTTCGCTCGACATCGGAGTTCACCCCTCCACTTT,CASSFARHRSSPLHF
17,few,-,TRBV7-2,TRBJ2-1,TGTGCCAGCAGCTCTCTAACAGGTCCTAGCTCCTACAATGAGCAGTTCTTC,CASSSLTGPSSYNEQFF